Presented here are 3 T cell receptor beta chains from one specimen sequenced in a study of untreated major depressive disorder. Clones were read by immunoSEQ multiplex PCR, and TCRdb kept only the in-frame ones, dropping some. The sample lists more than 20,000 clones; just under 95% were seen once. The sequencing input was CD4+ T cells from PBMCs. The receptors shown here come from a man aged 30 to 45 in good health.

The rearrangement joins TRBV14 to TRBJ2-7; the D is unclear. The CDR3 length is 15 residues. Deletions cut 0 bases from V and 5 bases from J, with 14 bases between. Germline V gene data show CDR1 as SGHDN and CDR2 as FVKESK. The CDR3 bases are TGTGCCAGCAGCCAAGATCGGGCAGAAGTAGACGAGCAGTACTTC. Translated: CASSQDRAEVDEQYF.

The chain employs TRBV10-3 and TRBJ2-3, with a possible D match to TRBD1 (5 bases). The CDR3 has 15 residues. The V and J ends lost 5 bases and 2 bases respectively, with 14 bases between them. Germline CDR1 is ENHRY and CDR2 is SYGVKD. CDR3: CAISPTTAHTDTQYF. CDR3 nucleotides: TGTGCCATCAGTCCGACGACAGCGCACACAGATACGCAGTATTTT.

This sequence joins TRBV4-2 and TRBJ1-5; D uncertain. V dropped 0 bases and J dropped 10 bases, with 22 bases sitting between them. Germline CDR1 LGHNA, CDR2 YNFKEQ. The CDR3 spans 17 residues. CDR3 DNA sequence: TGTGCCAGCAGCCAAGAGGAGGGCACCTACACCAGGCGTCCCCAGCATTTT. Its protein product is CASSQEEGTYTRRPQHF.